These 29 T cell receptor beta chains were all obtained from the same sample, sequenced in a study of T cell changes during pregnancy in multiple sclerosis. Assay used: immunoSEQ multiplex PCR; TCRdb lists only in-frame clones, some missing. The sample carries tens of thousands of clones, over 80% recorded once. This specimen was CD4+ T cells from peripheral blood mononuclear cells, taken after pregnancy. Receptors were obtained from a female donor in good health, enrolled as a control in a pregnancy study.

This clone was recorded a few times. This chain's CDR3 is CASTFTKGVPEAFF. The DNA for the CDR3 is TGTGCCAGCACCTTTACAAAGGGGGTTCCCGAAGCTTTCTTT. The rearrangement links TRBV6-6 to TRBJ1-1; the D gene is possibly TRBD1 (6 bases). The V end was cut by 7 bases, the J end by 8 bases, with 20 bases between. Germline values: CDR1 MNHNY, CDR2 SVGAGI (reference sequence). The CDR3 has 14 residues.

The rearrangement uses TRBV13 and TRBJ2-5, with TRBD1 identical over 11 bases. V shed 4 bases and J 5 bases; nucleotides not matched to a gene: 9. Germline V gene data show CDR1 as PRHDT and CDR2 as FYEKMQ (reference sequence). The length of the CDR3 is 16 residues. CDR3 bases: TGTGCCAGCAGCTCGGGGACAGGGGGTCTAGGGGAGACCCAGTACTTC. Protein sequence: CASSSGTGGLGETQYF.

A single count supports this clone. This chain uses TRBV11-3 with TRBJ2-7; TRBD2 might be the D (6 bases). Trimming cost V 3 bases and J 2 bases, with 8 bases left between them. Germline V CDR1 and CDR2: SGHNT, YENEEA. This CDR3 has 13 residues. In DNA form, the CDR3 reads TGTGCCAGCAGCTTGGCGGGGACCTACGAGCAGTACTTC. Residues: CASSLAGTYEQYF.

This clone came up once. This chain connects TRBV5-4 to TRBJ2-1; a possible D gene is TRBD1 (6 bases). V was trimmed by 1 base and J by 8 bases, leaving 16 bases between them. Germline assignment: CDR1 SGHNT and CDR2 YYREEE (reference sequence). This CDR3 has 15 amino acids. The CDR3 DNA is TGTGCCAGCAGCTTGAAGGACAGACTTCGGGATGAGCAGTTCTTC. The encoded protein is CASSLKDRLRDEQFF. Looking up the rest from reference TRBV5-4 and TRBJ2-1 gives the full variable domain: ETGVTQSPTHLIKTRGQQVTLRCSSQSGHNTVSWYQQALGQGPQFIFQYYREEENGRGNFPPRFSGLQFPNYSSELNVNALELDDSALYLCASSLKDRLRDEQFFGPGTRLTVL.

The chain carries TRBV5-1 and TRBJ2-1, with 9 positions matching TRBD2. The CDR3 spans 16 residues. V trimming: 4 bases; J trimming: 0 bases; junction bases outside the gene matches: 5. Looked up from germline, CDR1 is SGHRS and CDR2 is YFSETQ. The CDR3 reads CASSKAGGGSYNEQFF. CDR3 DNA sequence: TGCGCCAGCAGCAAAGCGGGGGGTGGCTCCTACAATGAGCAGTTCTTC.

The CDR3 spells CASSVGQYTEAFF. The CDR3 DNA sequence: TGTGCCAGCAGCGTAGGGCAGTACACTGAAGCTTTCTTT. The chain is built from TRBV9 and TRBJ1-1; D ambiguous. Per germline, CDR1 SGDLS and CDR2 YYNGEE. The CDR3 length is 13 residues. With 0 bases removed from V and 3 bases from J, the gap between germline ends came to 6 bases.

The CDR3 DNA reads TGTGCCAGCAGCGTTCGCGGGAACACTGAAGCTTTCTTT. Translating gives CASSVRGNTEAFF. This sequence joins TRBV2 and TRBJ1-1, with D unresolved. CDR1 is SNHLY and CDR2 is FYNNEI in the germline V gene. The CDR3 covers 13 residues. V lost 6 bases to trimming and J lost 1 base, with 9 bases between them.

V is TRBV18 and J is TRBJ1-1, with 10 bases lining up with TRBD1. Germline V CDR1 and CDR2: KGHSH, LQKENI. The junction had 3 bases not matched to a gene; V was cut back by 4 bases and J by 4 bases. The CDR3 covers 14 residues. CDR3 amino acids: CASSLGQGVTEAFF. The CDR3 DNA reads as TGTGCCAGCTCACTCGGACAGGGGGTCACTGAAGCTTTCTTT.

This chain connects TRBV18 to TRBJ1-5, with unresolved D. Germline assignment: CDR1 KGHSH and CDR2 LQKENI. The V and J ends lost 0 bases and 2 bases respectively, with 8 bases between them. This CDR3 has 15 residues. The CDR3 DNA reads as TGTGCCAGCTCACCACCCCAGGCCGGCAATCAGCCCCAGCATTTT. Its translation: CASSPPQAGNQPQHF.

The CDR3 sequence: CASSGLQGARSSPLHF. As DNA, the CDR3 is TGTGCCAGCAGCGGATTACAGGGGGCGCGTAGTTCACCCCTCCACTTT. The rearrangement uses TRBV7-9 and TRBJ1-6; 9 bases map to TRBD1. Germline trimming cut 5 bases from V and 9 bases from J; bases unmatched to any gene: 11. Per germline, CDR1 SEHNR and CDR2 FQNEAQ (reference sequence). The CDR3 totals 16 residues.

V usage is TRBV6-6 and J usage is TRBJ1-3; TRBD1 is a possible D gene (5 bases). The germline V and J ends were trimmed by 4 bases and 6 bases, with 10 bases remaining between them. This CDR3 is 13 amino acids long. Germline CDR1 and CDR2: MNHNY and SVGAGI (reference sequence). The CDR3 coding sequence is TGTGCCAGCAGTTGGTTGACAGAAAACACCATATATTTT. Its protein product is CASSWLTENTIYF.

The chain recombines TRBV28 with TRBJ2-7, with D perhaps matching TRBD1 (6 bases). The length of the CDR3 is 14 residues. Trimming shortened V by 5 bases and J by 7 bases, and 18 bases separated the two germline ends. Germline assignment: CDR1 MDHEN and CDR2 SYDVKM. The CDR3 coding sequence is TGTGCCAGCAGTGGGCCAGGTTATACAGGGGAGCAGTACTTC. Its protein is CASSGPGYTGEQYF.

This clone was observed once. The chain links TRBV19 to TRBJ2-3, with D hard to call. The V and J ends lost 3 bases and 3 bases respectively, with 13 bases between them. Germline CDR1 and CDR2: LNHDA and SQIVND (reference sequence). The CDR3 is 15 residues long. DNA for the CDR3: TGTGCCAGTAGTATCTCTCTGGTAGAGACAGATACGCAGTATTTT. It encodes CASSISLVETDTQYF.

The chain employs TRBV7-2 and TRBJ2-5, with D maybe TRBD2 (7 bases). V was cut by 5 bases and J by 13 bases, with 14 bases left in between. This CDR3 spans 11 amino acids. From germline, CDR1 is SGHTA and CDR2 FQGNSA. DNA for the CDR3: TGTGCCAGCAGCGGGCTGGGGGGGCGGTACTTC. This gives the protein CASSGLGGRYF.

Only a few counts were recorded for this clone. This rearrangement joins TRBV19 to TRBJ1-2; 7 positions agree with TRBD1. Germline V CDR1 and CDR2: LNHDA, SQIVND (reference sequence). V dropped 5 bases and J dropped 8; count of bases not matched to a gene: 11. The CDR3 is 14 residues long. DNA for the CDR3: TGTGCCAGTAGTCTTCCCGGGACAGTGGGCGGCTACACCTTC. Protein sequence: CASSLPGTVGGYTF.

CDR3 amino acids: CASSRQGYSEAFF. In DNA form, the CDR3 reads TGTGCCAGTAGTCGACAGGGGTACTCTGAAGCTTTCTTT. The chain has TRBV19 and TRBJ1-1, with 8 bases that match TRBD1. The CDR3 consists of 13 residues. J gave up 6 bases and V 5 bases, and 5 bases lay outside the gene matches. Per germline, CDR1 LNHDA and CDR2 SQIVND (reference sequence).

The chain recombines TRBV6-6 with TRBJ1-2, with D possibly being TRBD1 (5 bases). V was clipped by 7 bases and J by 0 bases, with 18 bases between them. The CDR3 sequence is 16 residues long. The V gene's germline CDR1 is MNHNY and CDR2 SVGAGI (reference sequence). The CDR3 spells CASILSGGYSNYGYTF. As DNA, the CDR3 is TGTGCCAGCATTCTCTCTGGGGGGTACTCTAACTATGGCTACACCTTC.

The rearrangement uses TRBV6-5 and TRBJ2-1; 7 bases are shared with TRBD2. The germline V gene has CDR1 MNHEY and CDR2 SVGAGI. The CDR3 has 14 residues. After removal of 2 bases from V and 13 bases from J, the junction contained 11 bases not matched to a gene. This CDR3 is CASSYGGSSGGQFF. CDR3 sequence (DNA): TGTGCCAGCAGTTACGGGGGTTCATCGGGGGGACAGTTCTTC.

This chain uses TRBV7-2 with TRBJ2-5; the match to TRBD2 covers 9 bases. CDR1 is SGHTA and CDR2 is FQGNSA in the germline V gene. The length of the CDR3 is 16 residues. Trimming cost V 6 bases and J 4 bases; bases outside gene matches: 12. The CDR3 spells CASSLAELAGVETQYF. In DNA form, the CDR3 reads TGTGCCAGCAGTCTAGCGGAACTAGCGGGTGTAGAGACCCAGTACTTC. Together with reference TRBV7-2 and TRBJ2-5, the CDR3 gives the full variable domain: GAGVSQSPSNKVTEKGKDVELRCDPISGHTALYWYRQSLGQGLEFLIYFQGNSAPDKSGLPSDRFSAERTGGSVSTLTIQRTQQEDSAVYLCASSLAELAGVETQYFGPGTRLLVL.

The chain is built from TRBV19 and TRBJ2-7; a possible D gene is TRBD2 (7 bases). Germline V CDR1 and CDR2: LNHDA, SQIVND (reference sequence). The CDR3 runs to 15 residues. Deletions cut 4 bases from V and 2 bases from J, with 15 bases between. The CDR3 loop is CASSRGGPSPYEQYF. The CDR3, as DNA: TGTGCCAGTAGTAGGGGGGGGCCCAGCCCCTACGAGCAGTACTTC.

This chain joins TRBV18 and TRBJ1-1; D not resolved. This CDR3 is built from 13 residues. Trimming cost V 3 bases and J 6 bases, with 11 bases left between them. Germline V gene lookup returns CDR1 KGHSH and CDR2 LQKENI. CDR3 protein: CASSPLREAEAFF. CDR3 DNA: TGTGCCAGCTCACCCCTGCGTGAGGCTGAAGCTTTCTTT.

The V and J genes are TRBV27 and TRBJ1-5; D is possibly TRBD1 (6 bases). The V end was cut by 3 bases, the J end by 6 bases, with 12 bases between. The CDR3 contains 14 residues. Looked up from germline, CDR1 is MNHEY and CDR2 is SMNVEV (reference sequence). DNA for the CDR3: TGTGCCAGCAGTTTCCACGGGACACTTCAGCCCCAGCATTTT. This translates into CASSFHGTLQPQHF.

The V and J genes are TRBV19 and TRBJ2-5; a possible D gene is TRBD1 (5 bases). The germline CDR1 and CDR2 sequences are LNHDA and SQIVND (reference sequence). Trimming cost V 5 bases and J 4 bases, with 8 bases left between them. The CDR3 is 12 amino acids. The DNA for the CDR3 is TGTGCCAGTAGTGCACAGGTAGAGACCCAGTACTTC. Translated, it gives CASSAQVETQYF.

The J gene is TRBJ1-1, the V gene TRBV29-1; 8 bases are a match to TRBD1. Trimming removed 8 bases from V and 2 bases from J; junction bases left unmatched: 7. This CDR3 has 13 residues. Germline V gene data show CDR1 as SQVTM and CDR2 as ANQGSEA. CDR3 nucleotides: TGCAGCACACAGACAGGGGCCAACACTGAAGCTTTCTTT. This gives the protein CSTQTGANTEAFF.

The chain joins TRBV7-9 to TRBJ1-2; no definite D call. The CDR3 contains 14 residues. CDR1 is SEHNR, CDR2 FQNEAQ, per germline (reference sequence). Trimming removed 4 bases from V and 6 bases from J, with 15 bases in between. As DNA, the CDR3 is TGTGCCAGCAGCTCCTTAGCAGCGGAGAATGGCTACACCTTC. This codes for CASSSLAAENGYTF.

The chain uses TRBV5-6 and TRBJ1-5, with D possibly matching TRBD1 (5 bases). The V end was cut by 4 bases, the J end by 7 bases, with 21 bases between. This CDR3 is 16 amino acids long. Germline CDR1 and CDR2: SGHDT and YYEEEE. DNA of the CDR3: TGTGCCAGCAGCCCTTCCCAGGGATTATTAGGGCAGCCCCAGCATTTT. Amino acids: CASSPSQGLLGQPQHF.

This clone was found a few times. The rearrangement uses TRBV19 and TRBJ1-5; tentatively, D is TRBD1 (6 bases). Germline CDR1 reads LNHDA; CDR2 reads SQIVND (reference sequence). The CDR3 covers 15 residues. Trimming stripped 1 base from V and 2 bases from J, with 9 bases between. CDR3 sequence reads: CASSIVRQGNQPQHF. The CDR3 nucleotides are TGTGCCAGTAGTATAGTCCGACAGGGCAATCAGCCCCAGCATTTT.

CDR3 loop: CASKVFGSPGELFF. CDR3 bases: TGTGCCAGCAAGGTGTTCGGGAGCCCCGGGGAGCTGTTTTTT. The chain uses TRBV6-1 and TRBJ2-2; maybe TRBD2 (6 bases). Trimming took off 7 bases at V and 6 bases at J, with 15 bases between the two ends. Germline loops: CDR1 MNHNS, CDR2 SASEGT. The CDR3 is 14 amino acids.

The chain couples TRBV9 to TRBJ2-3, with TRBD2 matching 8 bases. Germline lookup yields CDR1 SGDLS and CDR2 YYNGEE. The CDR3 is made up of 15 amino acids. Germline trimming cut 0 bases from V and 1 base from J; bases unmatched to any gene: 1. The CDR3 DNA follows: TGTGCCAGCAGCGTAGAAGCGGGGGGCACAGATACGCAGTATTTT. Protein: CASSVEAGGTDTQYF.